The 20 T cell receptor beta chains reported below all come from one sample, sequenced in a study of T cell clonotyping in hematopoietic cell transplantation. Assay used: immunoSEQ multiplex PCR; TCRdb lists only in-frame clones, some missing. The sample carries about 29,000 clones, about 94% recorded once. The source was PBMCs, collected 100 days after allogeneic stem cell transplant. All receptors derive from a female patient aged 50-59 years who had an allogeneic stem cell transplant from a related donor, so the T cells may come from the graft donor. Some clones in this sample may be carry-over from other donors' samples.

The chain uses TRBV2 and TRBJ1-2, with TRBD1 matching over 8 bases. V shed 6 bases and J 10 bases; nucleotides not matched to a gene: 19. This CDR3 is built from 16 residues. From germline, CDR1 is SNHLY and CDR2 FYNNEI. CDR3 nucleotide sequence: TGTGCCAGCAGCGATCTACAAGCTTCCAGGGGGCTTGACTACACCTTC. It specifies CASSDLQASRGLDYTF.

This clone is a singleton in its sample. V usage is TRBV6-1 and J usage is TRBJ1-5, with D possibly TRBD1 on 6 matching bases. V was clipped by 7 bases and J by 5 bases, with 15 bases between them. The CDR3 length is 14 residues. Germline V gene lookup returns CDR1 MNHNS and CDR2 SASEGT. CDR3 nucleotides: TGTGCCAGCATTACTACAGGGAGTGATCAGCCCCAGCATTTT. Translating it yields CASITTGSDQPQHF.

The V gene is TRBV7-8, the J gene TRBJ2-1, with D possibly called TRBD1 or TRBD2 (5 bases each). V was clipped by 5 bases and J by 0 bases, with 14 bases between them. CDR1 SGHVS and CDR2 FQNEAQ come from the germline V gene. CDR3 size: 16 residues. CDR3 sequence: CASSPGTVSSYNEQFF. In nucleotides, the CDR3 is TGTGCCAGCAGCCCCGGGACGGTCAGCTCCTACAATGAGCAGTTCTTC. Filled out from reference TRBV7-8 and TRBJ2-1, the complete variable domain reads GAGVSQSPRYKVAKRGQDVALRCDPISGHVSLFWYQQALGQGPEFLTYFQNEAQLDKSGLPSDRFFAERPEGSVSTLKIQRTQQEDSAVYLCASSPGTVSSYNEQFFGPGTRLTVL.

The V gene is TRBV11-2, the J gene TRBJ1-2, with TRBD1 as a possible D gene (5 bases). The CDR3 length is 16 residues. The V end was cut by 3 bases, the J end by 3 bases, with 17 bases between. Germline assignment: CDR1 SGHAT and CDR2 FQNNGV. The CDR3 nucleotides read TGTGCCAGCAGCTTGGGATATCTGGGGGTAGACTATGGCTACACCTTC. Translation gives CASSLGYLGVDYGYTF.

The J gene is TRBJ2-3, the V gene TRBV7-8; 8 nucleotides agree with TRBD2. The V segment lost 1 base and the J segment 7 bases; nucleotides outside the gene matches: 10. CDR1 is SGHVS and CDR2 is FQNEAQ in the germline V gene. The CDR3 loop spans 16 amino acids. The DNA for the CDR3 is TGTGCCAGCAGCTTAGGTACCGGGGGGGCCATGAATACGCAGTATTTT. Protein product: CASSLGTGGAMNTQYF.

The chain is built from TRBV11-2 and TRBJ2-5, with TRBD1 as a possible D gene (8 bases). V was pared by 6 bases and J by 9 bases, with 23 bases between. CDR3 size: 15 residues. From germline, CDR1 is SGHAT and CDR2 FQNNGV. The CDR3 DNA reads as TGTGCCAGCAGACCTAGGACAGGGCTCCGGGGGGCCCAGTACTTC. Translated, it gives CASRPRTGLRGAQYF.

The V call is TRBV7-2, the J call TRBJ2-5, with D possibly matching TRBD2 (6 bases). V lost 5 bases to trimming and J lost 3 bases, with 19 bases between them. This CDR3 has 16 residues. CDR1 is SGHTA and CDR2 is FQGNSA in the germline V gene. In DNA, the CDR3 is TGTGCCAGCAGCCTGCGCGGGACGAGGTGGGAAGAGACCCAGTACTTC. This codes for CASSLRGTRWEETQYF.

This rearrangement joins TRBV30 to TRBJ1-2; D gene ambiguous. Between the trimmed V and J ends, which lost 0 bases and 8 bases, there was a span of 16 bases. The germline gives CDR1 GTSNPN, CDR2 SVGIG (reference sequence). CDR3 length: 14 amino acids. The CDR3 DNA reads TGTGCCTGGAGTGTACCTGGGAGGGCCTGGGGCTACACCTTC. Its translation is CAWSVPGRAWGYTF.

The rearrangement uses TRBV5-1 and TRBJ1-2; weak D call: TRBD1 (5 bases). Trimming shortened V by 3 bases and J by 5 bases, and 14 bases separated the two germline ends. The CDR3 totals 14 residues. CDR1 and CDR2 from the germline V gene are SGHRS and YFSETQ. DNA of the CDR3: TGCGCCAGCAGCTCCGGGACGGGAATTTATGGCTACACCTTC. Encoded protein: CASSSGTGIYGYTF.

V gene TRBV5-4 combines with J gene TRBJ1-4; tentative D call: TRBD1 (5 bases). Germline CDR1 reads SGHNT; CDR2 reads YYREEE (reference sequence). V was clipped by 2 bases and J by 8 bases, with 16 bases between them. CDR3 length: 15 amino acids. CDR3 protein: CASSFGGGVGEKLFF. DNA for the CDR3: TGTGCCAGCAGCTTCGGGGGGGGAGTCGGGGAAAAACTGTTTTTT.

V is TRBV6-5 and J is TRBJ1-2; possibly TRBD1 for D (5 bases). CDR3 length: 14 residues. The germline V and J ends were trimmed by 5 bases and 7 bases, with 17 bases remaining between them. The germline gives CDR1 MNHEY, CDR2 SVGAGI. CDR3 DNA sequence: TGTGCCAGCAGTCCTCAGAGGGGAAGAGGTGGCTACACCTTC. It translates to CASSPQRGRGGYTF.

This clone was recorded once. This rearrangement joins TRBV5-6 to TRBJ2-3, with D perhaps assigned TRBD1 or TRBD2 (5 bases each). Germline values: CDR1 SGHDT, CDR2 YYEEEE. The CDR3 is 13 residues long. Trimming removed 7 bases from V and 6 bases from J, with 15 bases in between. The CDR3 DNA sequence: TGTGCCAGCTGGGGGTGGGTCACGGATACGCAGTATTTT. This encodes CASWGWVTDTQYF.

The J gene is TRBJ1-1, the V gene TRBV29-1; the D is unclear. Looked up from germline, CDR1 is SQVTM and CDR2 is ANQGSEA. Trimming took off 4 bases at V and 3 bases at J, with 21 bases between the two ends. The CDR3 has 16 residues. The CDR3 protein is CSVAPAHQTPYTEAFF. For the CDR3, the DNA is TGCAGCGTTGCTCCGGCCCACCAGACTCCCTACACTGAAGCTTTCTTT. The full variable domain, its missing parts supplied by reference TRBV29-1 and TRBJ1-1, is SAVISQKPSRDICQRGTSLTIQCQVDSQVTMMFWYRQQPGQSLTLIATANQGSEATYESGFVIDKFPISRPNLTFSTLTVSNMSPEDSSIYLCSVAPAHQTPYTEAFFGQGTRLTVV.

This chain links TRBV19 with TRBJ2-5, with D maybe TRBD1 (6 bases). CDR1 is LNHDA and CDR2 is SQIVND in the germline V gene (reference sequence). V was trimmed by 6 bases and J by 0 bases, leaving 8 bases between them. CDR3 length: 13 amino acids. CDR3 sequence (DNA): TGTGCCAGTAGCCAGGGGTACCAAGAGACCCAGTACTTC. This gives the protein CASSQGYQETQYF.

The CDR3 reads CASSPWSGYEQYF. DNA of the CDR3: TGTGCCAGCAGCCCGTGGTCAGGCTACGAGCAGTACTTC. The V call is TRBV7-2, the J call TRBJ2-7; D uncertain. The CDR3 covers 13 residues. The V end lost 5 bases, the J end lost 3 bases, and 11 bases lay between the germline ends. Germline CDR1 and CDR2: SGHTA and FQGNSA.

The chain employs TRBV5-4 and TRBJ2-7; TRBD1 agrees at 7 bases. J gave up 6 bases and V 2 bases, and 8 bases lay outside the gene matches. The CDR3 runs to 14 residues. CDR1 is SGHNT, CDR2 YYREEE, per germline (reference sequence). The CDR3 protein is CASSFSVTGLEQYF. In nucleotides, the CDR3 is TGTGCCAGCAGCTTTTCAGTGACAGGGCTCGAGCAGTACTTC.

The gene calls are TRBV7-8 and TRBJ2-5; D call uncertain. The ends were cut back, 5 bases at V and 5 bases at J, with 15 bases in the middle. The CDR3 covers 14 residues. From germline, CDR1 is SGHVS and CDR2 FQNEAQ. This CDR3 reads CASSILDGWETQYF. The CDR3 DNA reads TGTGCCAGCAGCATCCTTGACGGTTGGGAGACCCAGTACTTC.

The gene calls are TRBV27 and TRBJ2-3; TRBD1 might be the D (5 bases). Trimming removed 5 bases from V and 3 bases from J, with 21 bases in between. This CDR3 contains 17 residues. Germline CDR1 MNHEY, CDR2 SMNVEV (reference sequence). CDR3 loop: CASSPIPRVSGTDTQYF. The DNA of the CDR3 is TGTGCCAGCAGTCCCATCCCCAGGGTTAGTGGGACAGATACGCAGTATTTT.

The chain has TRBV20-1 and TRBJ2-7, with unresolved D. The CDR3 sequence is 11 residues long. Germline V gives CDR1 DFQATT, CDR2 SNEGSKA (reference sequence). V was clipped by 7 bases and J by 3 bases, with 10 bases between them. CDR3 coding DNA: TGCAGTGGGACCGAGAACTACGAGCAGTACTTC. This gives the protein CSGTENYEQYF.

Here the CDR3 DNA reads TGTGCCACAGGGGAGCAATACGGTTCACCCCTCCACTTT. Protein: CATGEQYGSPLHF. The chain is built from TRBV6-4 and TRBJ1-6; tentative D call: TRBD1 (6 bases). This CDR3 has 13 residues. Germline V CDR1 and CDR2: MRHNA, SNTAGT. V was cut by 10 bases and J by 9 bases, with 16 bases left in between.